This T cell receptor beta chain was found in a study of T cells in Graves' hyperthyroidism and ophthalmopathy. Regions amplified from RNA transcripts were the TCR beta CDR3 regions. First-round RT-PCR of the TCR CDR3 relied on the HTBI primer set. Using its own MiXCR run on the multiplex PCR reads, TCRdb lists one record per CDR3 protein. The profile shows more than 500,000 distinct CDR3 sequences, about 16% of them singletons. Per germline, CDR1 SGHNT and CDR2 YENEEA. Trimming removed 4 bases from V and 5 bases from J, with 15 bases in between. This CDR3 is built from 15 residues. With respect to this clonotype: Just one base apart from a much larger clone, this may be a read error.

Uncontrolled infection, other autoimmune disease, pregnancy or lactation led to exclusion. PBMCs were sourced from over 8.5 ml fresh peripheral blood. Sequenced: blood. The chain couples TRBV11-3 to TRBJ2-1; D is perhaps TRBD2 (5 bases). The TCR comes from a woman aged 25 to 39 with Graves' ophthalmopathy. The CDR3 sequence is CASSSDSPSNNEQFF. In DNA, the CDR3 is TGTGCCAGCAGCTCTGATAGCCCTAGCAACAATGAGCAGTTCTTC.